This T cell receptor (beta chain) was sequenced for a study of cytomegalovirus exposure and HLA in healthy donors. Study conclusions and caveats: Other equally common chains were less clonally expanded than HLA-associated TCR beta chains, a later analysis showed. The study flagged some 170 TCR beta chains as cytomegalovirus-associated. The dataset shows that most TCR sequences were rare, while some public TCRs occurred in many donors. Researchers left out some V segments, among them TRBV6-2 and TRBV6-3, as indistinguishable.

The CDR3 length is 15 residues. Germline loops: CDR1 LGHNA, CDR2 YNFKEQ. V was clipped by 0 bases and J by 3 bases, with 12 bases between them. This clone was seen only a few times. Its antigen remains unknown. The identical CDR3 is also encoded by other nucleotide sequences in the sample. PCR primers comprised 60 Vbeta and 13 Jbeta primers. TCRdb keeps only in-frame clones here, not all; method: immunoSEQ multiplex PCR. Of 95,000 to 150,000 clones in the sample, about 85% were seen once. V usage is TRBV4-2 and J usage is TRBJ2-7, with D tentatively TRBD1 (6 bases). The source material was PBMCs. This TCR was sampled from a man aged 50-59 years in good health and CMV-seronegative. This CDR3 is CASSQDRSRGYEQYF. In DNA form, the CDR3 reads TGTGCCAGCAGCCAAGATCGTAGCAGGGGCTACGAGCAGTACTTC.